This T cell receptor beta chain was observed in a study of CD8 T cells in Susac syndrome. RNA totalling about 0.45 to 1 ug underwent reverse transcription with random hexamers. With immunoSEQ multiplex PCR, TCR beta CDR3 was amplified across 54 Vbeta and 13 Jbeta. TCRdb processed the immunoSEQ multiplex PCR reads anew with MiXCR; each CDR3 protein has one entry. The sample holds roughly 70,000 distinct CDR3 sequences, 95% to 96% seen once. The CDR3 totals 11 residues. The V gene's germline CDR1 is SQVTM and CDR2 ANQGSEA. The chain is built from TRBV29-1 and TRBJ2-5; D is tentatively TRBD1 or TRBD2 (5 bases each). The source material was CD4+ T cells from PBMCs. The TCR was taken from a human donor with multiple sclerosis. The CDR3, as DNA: TGCAGTGCGGGCAGGGAAGAGACCCAGTACTTC. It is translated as CSAGREETQYF.